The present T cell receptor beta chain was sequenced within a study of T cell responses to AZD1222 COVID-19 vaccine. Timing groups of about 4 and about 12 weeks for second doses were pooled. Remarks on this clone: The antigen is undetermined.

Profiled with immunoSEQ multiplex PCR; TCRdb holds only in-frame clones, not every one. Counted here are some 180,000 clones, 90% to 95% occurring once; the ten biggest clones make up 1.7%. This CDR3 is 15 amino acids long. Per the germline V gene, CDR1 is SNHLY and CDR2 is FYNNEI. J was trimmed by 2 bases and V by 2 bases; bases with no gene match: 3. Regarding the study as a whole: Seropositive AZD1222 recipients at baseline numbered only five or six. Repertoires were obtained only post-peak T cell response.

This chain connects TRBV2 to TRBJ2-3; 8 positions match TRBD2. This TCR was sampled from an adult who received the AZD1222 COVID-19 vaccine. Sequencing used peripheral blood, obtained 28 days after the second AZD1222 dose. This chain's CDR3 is CASSEYGGATDTQYF. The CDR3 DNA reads TGTGCCAGCAGTGAATACGGGGGGGCCACAGATACGCAGTATTTT.